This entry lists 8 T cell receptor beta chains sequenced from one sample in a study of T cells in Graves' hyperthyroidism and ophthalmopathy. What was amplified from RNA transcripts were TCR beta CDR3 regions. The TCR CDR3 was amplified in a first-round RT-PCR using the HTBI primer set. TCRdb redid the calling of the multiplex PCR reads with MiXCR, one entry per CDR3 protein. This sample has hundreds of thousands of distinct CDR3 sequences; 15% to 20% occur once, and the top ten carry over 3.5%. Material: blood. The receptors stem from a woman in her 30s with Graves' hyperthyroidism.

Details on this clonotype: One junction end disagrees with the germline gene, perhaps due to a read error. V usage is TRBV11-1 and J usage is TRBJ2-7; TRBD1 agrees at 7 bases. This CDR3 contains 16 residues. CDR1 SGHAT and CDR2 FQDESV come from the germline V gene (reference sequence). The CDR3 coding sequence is TGTGCCAGCAGCCCGAGCGGACAGGTGCTGGGGTACGGGCAGTACTTC. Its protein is CASSPSGQVLGYGQYF. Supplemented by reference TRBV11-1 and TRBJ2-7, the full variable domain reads EAEVAQSPRYKITEKSQAVAFWCDPISGHATLYWYRQILGQGPELLVQFQDESVVDDSQLPKDRFSAERLKGVDSTLKIQPAELGDSAMYLCASSPSGQVLGYGQYFGPGTRLTVT.

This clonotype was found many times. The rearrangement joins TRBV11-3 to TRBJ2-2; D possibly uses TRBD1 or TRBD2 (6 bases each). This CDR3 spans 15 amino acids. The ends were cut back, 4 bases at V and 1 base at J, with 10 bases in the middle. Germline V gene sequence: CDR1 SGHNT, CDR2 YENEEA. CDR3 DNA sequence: TGTGCCAGCAGCTCCAGGGGAGGGAACACCGGGGAGCTGTTTTTT. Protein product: CASSSRGGNTGELFF. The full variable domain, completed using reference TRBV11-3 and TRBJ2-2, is EAGVVQSPRYKIIEKKQPVAFWCNPISGHNTLYWYLQNLGQGPELLIRYENEEAVDDSQLPKDRFSAERLKGVDSTLKIQPAELGDSAVYLCASSSRGGNTGELFFGEGSRLTVL.

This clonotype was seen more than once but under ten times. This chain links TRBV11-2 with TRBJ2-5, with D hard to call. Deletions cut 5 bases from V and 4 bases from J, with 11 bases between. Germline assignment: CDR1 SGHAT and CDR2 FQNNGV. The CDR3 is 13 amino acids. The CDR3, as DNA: TGTGCCAGCAGCCTCGGGCCCCCAGAGACCCAGTACTTC. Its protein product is CASSLGPPETQYF.

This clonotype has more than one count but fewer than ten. Written as DNA, the CDR3 is TGCAGTGCACGAGCACAGGGGAGCTCCTACGAGCAGTACTTC. This gives the protein CSARAQGSSYEQYF. This chain connects TRBV20-1 to TRBJ2-7; 7 bases line up with TRBD1. V shed 6 bases and J 0 bases; nucleotides not matched to a gene: 8. CDR1 is DFQATT and CDR2 is SNEGSKA in the germline V gene (reference sequence). CDR3 size: 14 residues.

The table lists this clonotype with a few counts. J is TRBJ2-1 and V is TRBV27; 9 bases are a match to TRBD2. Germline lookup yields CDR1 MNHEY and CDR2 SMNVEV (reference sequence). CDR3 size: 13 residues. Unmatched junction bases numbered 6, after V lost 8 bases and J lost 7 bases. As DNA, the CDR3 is TGTGCCAGCGGTTGGCGGGAGGGAAATGAGCAGTTCTTC. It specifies CASGWREGNEQFF.

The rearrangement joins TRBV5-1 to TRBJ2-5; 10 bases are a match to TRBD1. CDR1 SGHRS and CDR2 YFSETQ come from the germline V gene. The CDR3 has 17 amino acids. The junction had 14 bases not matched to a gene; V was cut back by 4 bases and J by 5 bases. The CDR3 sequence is CASSPGQGFPWGETQYF. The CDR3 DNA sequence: TGCGCCAGCAGCCCGGGACAGGGGTTCCCCTGGGGGGAGACCCAGTACTTC.

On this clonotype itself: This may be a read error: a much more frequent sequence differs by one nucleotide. CDR3 protein: CANSPPGRGPEKLFF. The CDR3 nucleotides are TGTGCCAACTCACCACCGGGACGTGGACCCGAAAAACTGTTTTTT. This chain links TRBV18 with TRBJ1-4, with a tentative D call TRBD1 (5 bases). Germline lookup yields CDR1 KGHSH and CDR2 LQKENI. The CDR3 has 15 residues.

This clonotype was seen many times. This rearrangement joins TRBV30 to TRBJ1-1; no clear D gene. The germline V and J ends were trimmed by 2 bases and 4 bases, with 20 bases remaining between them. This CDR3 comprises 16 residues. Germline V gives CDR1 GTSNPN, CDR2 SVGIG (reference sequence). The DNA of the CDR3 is TGTGCCTGGAGTCCTCCTCGGACCTCTTGGGGCACTGAAGCTTTCTTT. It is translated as CAWSPPRTSWGTEAFF. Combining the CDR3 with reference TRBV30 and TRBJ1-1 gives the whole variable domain SQTIHQWPATLVQPVGSPLSLECTVEGTSNPNLYWYRQAAGRGLQLLFYSVGIGQISSEVPQNLSASRPQDRQFILSSKKLLLSDSGFYLCAWSPPRTSWGTEAFFGQGTRLTVV.